The 23 T cell receptor beta chains given below trace back to one sample, sequenced in a study of CD8 T cells in ankylosing spondylitis. Via MiXCR, TCRdb re-called the 5' RACE reads, giving one row per CDR3 protein. The sample holds 250,000 to 350,000 distinct CDR3 sequences, over 15% seen once. Sequencing was done on a sample of blood, either unsorted or a sorted T cell fraction (not recorded which). These receptors all come from a male donor with ankylosing spondylitis or in good health (not recorded which).

The genes are TRBV18 and TRBJ2-1; TRBD2 matches at 8 bases. After removal of 0 bases from V and 6 bases from J, the junction contained 7 bases not matched to a gene. This CDR3 comprises 16 residues. In germline, CDR1 is KGHSH, CDR2 LQKENI. In DNA, the CDR3 is TGTGCCAGCTCACCACCGTTAGCGGGAATCTCCAATGAGCAGTTCTTC. Amino acids: CASSPPLAGISNEQFF.

The chain links TRBV4-1 to TRBJ2-7; D not resolved. Germline V lookup: CDR1 MGHRA, CDR2 YSYEKL. V lost 4 bases to trimming and J lost 7 bases, with 14 bases between them. The CDR3 totals 13 residues. As DNA, the CDR3 is TGCGCCAGCAGCCGGGGTTCTATGGAGGAGCAGTACGTC. Amino acid sequence: CASSRGSMEEQYV.

This clonotype appeared a few times. The chain employs TRBV18 and TRBJ1-2; no definite D call. CDR1 and CDR2 (germline): KGHSH, LQKENI. The CDR3 is 12 amino acids. V shed 3 bases and J shed 6 bases, with 8 bases lying between them. The CDR3 nucleotides are TGTGCCAGCTCACCTAATGAGAATGGCTACACCTTC. It translates to CASSPNENGYTF. The full variable domain, its missing parts supplied by reference TRBV18 and TRBJ1-2, is NAGVMQNPRHLVRRRGQEARLRCSPMKGHSHVYWYRQLPEEGLKFMVYLQKENIIDESGMPKERFSAEFPKEGPSILRIQQVVRGDSAAYFCASSPNENGYTFGSGTRLTVV.

This clonotype was detected a few times. The rearrangement joins TRBV7-9 to TRBJ2-3, with TRBD2 matching 7 bases. This CDR3 comprises 16 residues. V was pared by 5 bases and J by 1 base, with 9 bases of the junction left unmatched. The germline V gene encodes CDR1 SEHNR and CDR2 FQNEAQ (reference sequence). CDR3 amino acids: CASSPFRGSRTDTQYF. CDR3 DNA: TGTGCCAGCAGCCCGTTCCGCGGGAGCCGCACAGATACGCAGTATTTT.

In this sample, this clonotype turned up a few times. The chain links TRBV10-3 to TRBJ2-1, with 8 nucleotides matching TRBD2. The germline V gene encodes CDR1 ENHRY and CDR2 SYGVKD. With 6 bases clipped from V and 3 bases from J, the junction kept 1 base outside the gene matches. The CDR3 extends over 13 amino acids. CDR3 nucleotide sequence: TGTGCCATCAGAGCGGGAGTCTACAATGAGCAGTTCTTC. It specifies CAIRAGVYNEQFF.

This clonotype was detected only a few times. This rearrangement joins TRBV12-3 or TRBV12-4 to TRBJ2-5; TRBD1 agrees at 8 bases. CDR3 length equals 16 residues. Unmatched junction bases numbered 10, after V lost 3 bases and J lost 4 bases. The CDR3 DNA reads as TGTGCCAGCAGTTTTAGCCGACAGGGGTTGGTAGAGACCCAGTACTTC. As protein: CASSFSRQGLVETQYF.

This clonotype was counted many times. The chain employs TRBV29-1 and TRBJ2-4; D is possibly TRBD2 (5 bases). This CDR3 contains 14 residues. The V end lost 5 bases, the J end lost 0 bases, and 11 bases lay between the germline ends. Germline V CDR1 and CDR2: SQVTM, ANQGSEA. DNA of the CDR3: TGCAGCGTTCGGGAAGCCCTAGCCAAAAACATTCAGTACTTC. It specifies CSVREALAKNIQYF.

This clonotype was counted between two and nine times. The chain carries TRBV7-6 and TRBJ2-1, with D possibly called TRBD1 or TRBD2 (5 bases each). The germline V gene encodes CDR1 SGHVS and CDR2 FNYEAQ. V lost 1 base and J 3 bases, leaving 10 bases between the germline ends. This CDR3 is 15 amino acids long. CDR3 residues: CASSLDRGFYNEQFF. In DNA, the CDR3 is TGTGCCAGCAGCTTAGATCGGGGCTTCTACAATGAGCAGTTCTTC.

The chain links TRBV27 to TRBJ2-1; D is possibly TRBD2 (6 bases). In germline, CDR1 is MNHEY, CDR2 SMNVEV (reference sequence). Deletions cut 5 bases from V and 2 bases from J, with 16 bases between. The CDR3 contains 16 residues. CDR3 sequence reads: CASSRSRGTAYNEQFF. The DNA for the CDR3 is TGTGCCAGCAGTCGCAGTCGGGGGACTGCCTACAATGAGCAGTTCTTC.

This clonotype was picked up a small number of times. The chain couples TRBV7-8 to TRBJ2-5; the match to TRBD1 covers 8 bases. V trimming: 2 bases; J trimming: 2 bases; junction bases outside the gene matches: 7. The germline CDR1 and CDR2 sequences are SGHVS and FQNEAQ. The CDR3 consists of 16 residues. CDR3 in amino acids: CASSLTRTGSQETQYF. The CDR3, as DNA: TGTGCCAGCAGCTTAACCCGGACAGGGAGTCAAGAGACCCAGTACTTC. The full variable domain, in which reference TRBV7-8 and TRBJ2-5 provide the parts outside the CDR3, is GAGVSQSPRYKVAKRGQDVALRCDPISGHVSLFWYQQALGQGPEFLTYFQNEAQLDKSGLPSDRFFAERPEGSVSTLKIQRTQQEDSAVYLCASSLTRTGSQETQYFGPGTRLLVL.

This chain uses TRBV10-3 with TRBJ2-2; D may correspond to TRBD1 or TRBD2 (6 bases each). Trimming left V 2 bases short and J 6 bases short, with 7 bases between. The germline gives CDR1 ENHRY, CDR2 SYGVKD. The CDR3 length is 13 residues. The CDR3 here is CAISEGGPGELFF. The CDR3 DNA follows: TGTGCCATCAGTGAGGGGGGGCCCGGGGAGCTGTTTTTT.

The chain carries TRBV12-3 or TRBV12-4 and TRBJ2-4; 7 bases line up with TRBD1. V shed 5 bases and J 1 base; nucleotides not matched to a gene: 5. The CDR3 covers 15 residues. The CDR3 sequence is CASSLQTGAKNIQYF. The CDR3 region has the DNA TGTGCCAGCAGTCTACAGACAGGGGCCAAAAACATTCAGTACTTC.

The chain links TRBV12-3 or TRBV12-4 to TRBJ2-1; TRBD1 or TRBD2 may be the D gene (5 bases each). Trimming left V 3 bases short and J 7 bases short, with 13 bases between. This CDR3 region has 14 residues. The chain's CDR3 is CASSFGTNTNEQFF. CDR3 nucleotide sequence: TGTGCCAGCAGTTTCGGGACCAATACAAATGAGCAGTTCTTC.

This clonotype was picked up many times. CDR3 sequence (DNA): TGTGCCAGCAGTTTACAGGGGGCCCGGGAAAAACTGTTTTTT. It is translated as CASSLQGAREKLFF. This chain uses TRBV28 with TRBJ1-4; TRBD1 matches at 8 bases. Trimming took 2 bases from V and 8 from J; bases not matched to a gene: 4. This CDR3 region has 14 residues. CDR1 is MDHEN, CDR2 SYDVKM, per germline.

This clonotype was detected many times. J is TRBJ1-6 and V is TRBV5-1; no clear D gene. This CDR3 has 15 residues. Germline assignment: CDR1 SGHRS and CDR2 YFSETQ. Trimming pared 0 bases from V and 5 bases from J, leaving 9 bases between. For the CDR3, the DNA is TGCGCCAGCAGCTTGGGACCGGGGAATAATTCACCCCTCCACTTT. Translated, it gives CASSLGPGNNSPLHF.

This clonotype has more than one count but fewer than ten. The rearrangement links TRBV5-1 to TRBJ2-5, with TRBD1 identical over 10 bases. J lost 2 bases, V lost 0 bases, and 7 bases had no gene match. Germline V gene sequence: CDR1 SGHRS, CDR2 YFSETQ. The CDR3 spans 17 residues. CDR3 DNA sequence: TGCGCCAGCAGCTTGGGTCCGACAGGGGGCCGACAAGAGACCCAGTACTTC. Its protein product is CASSLGPTGGRQETQYF. Together with reference TRBV5-1 and TRBJ2-5, the CDR3 gives the full variable domain: KAGVTQTPRYLIKTRGQQVTLSCSPISGHRSVSWYQQTPGQGLQFLFEYFSETQRNKGNFPGRFSGRQFSNSRSEMNVSTLELGDSALYLCASSLGPTGGRQETQYFGPGTRLLVL.

This clonotype was detected many times. The chain carries TRBV15 and TRBJ2-7; perhaps TRBD2 as D (6 bases). Per the germline V gene, CDR1 is LNHNV and CDR2 is YYDKDF (reference sequence). V lost 10 bases and J 3 bases, leaving 10 bases between the germline ends. The CDR3 totals 11 residues. The CDR3 here is CARQGGYEQYV. The DNA for the CDR3 is TGTGCCAGGCAGGGAGGCTACGAGCAGTACGTC.

V usage is TRBV16 and J usage is TRBJ2-7, with D unresolved. V lost 1 base to trimming and J lost 0 bases, with 10 bases between them. The germline V gene has CDR1 KGHSY and CDR2 FQNENV. CDR3 length: 15 residues. CDR3 nucleotides: TGTGCCAGCAGCCAATTGGCACAGAGCTCCTACGAGCAGTACGTC. Translated: CASSQLAQSSYEQYV.

There are a few counts of this clonotype. The chain employs TRBV20-1 and TRBJ2-7, with D possibly TRBD2 on 7 matching bases. This CDR3 comprises 17 residues. Germline assignment: CDR1 DFQATT and CDR2 SNEGSKA (reference sequence). This CDR3 is CSARDVQGRGGSNEQYV. The CDR3 DNA follows: TGCAGTGCTAGGGACGTTCAAGGTAGGGGGGGCTCCAACGAGCAGTACGTC.

This rearrangement joins TRBV29-1 to TRBJ2-5, with D possibly matching TRBD1 (6 bases). CDR3 length: 13 amino acids. Germline lookup yields CDR1 SQVTM and CDR2 ANQGSEA. V shed 7 bases and J shed 0 bases, with 12 bases lying between them. In DNA form, the CDR3 reads TGCAGCGACCGGGACAAGTACCAAGAGACCCAGTACTTC. The encoded protein is CSDRDKYQETQYF.

This clonotype has just a few counts. As DNA, the CDR3 is TGTGCCAGCAGTCCGGGACAGGGCCATATTGGTGAGCAGTTCTTC. Translation: CASSPGQGHIGEQFF. The chain joins TRBV12-3 or TRBV12-4 to TRBJ2-1, with 9 bases lining up with TRBD1. J lost 9 bases, V lost 5 bases, and 11 bases had no gene match. This CDR3 spans 15 amino acids.

Only one count was recorded for this clonotype. V gene TRBV29-1 combines with J gene TRBJ2-1; D is unclear. Germline V gives CDR1 SQVTM, CDR2 ANQGSEA. The CDR3 consists of 13 residues. The ends were cut back, 4 bases at V and 4 bases at J, with 11 bases in the middle. Here the CDR3 DNA reads TGCAGCGTTGTGGGTAGGGTGTACAATGAGCAGTTCTTC. Translating it yields CSVVGRVYNEQFF.

In its sample, this clonotype was seen a few times. In nucleotides, the CDR3 is TGTGCCAGCAGTACGGCCGTTAGCGGGAGGAGCACAGATACGCAGTATTTT. Translating gives CASSTAVSGRSTDTQYF. This chain links TRBV6-1 with TRBJ2-3; 10 bases are shared with TRBD2. Per germline, CDR1 MNHNS and CDR2 SASEGT. The CDR3 sequence is 17 residues long. After removal of 5 bases from V and 0 bases from J, the junction contained 8 bases not matched to a gene.